A single sample gave rise to the 16 T cell receptor beta chains below, sequenced in a study of T cells in Graves' hyperthyroidism and ophthalmopathy. Researchers amplified the TCR beta CDR3 regions from RNA transcripts. Initially, a first-round RT-PCR of the TCR CDR3 employed the HTBI primer set. One entry per CDR3 protein results from TCRdb running MiXCR on the multiplex PCR reads. The sample consists of a few hundred thousand distinct CDR3 sequences, under 60% of them appearing once. Material: peripheral blood or thyroid tissue (not recorded which). All receptors come from a young woman with Graves' hyperthyroidism.

V is TRBV4-1 and J is TRBJ2-2; unclear D gene. CDR1 MGHRA and CDR2 YSYEKL come from the germline V gene. The CDR3 consists of 14 residues. V lost 6 bases, J lost 4 bases, and 12 bases lay in between. The CDR3 loop is CASRTTFATGELFF. The CDR3 DNA sequence: TGCGCCAGCAGGACAACTTTCGCCACCGGGGAGCTGTTTTTT.

The chain is built from TRBV2 and TRBJ2-7, with a weak D call TRBD2 (6 bases). The CDR3 spans 15 residues. V lost 2 bases to trimming and J lost 5 bases, with 16 bases between them. Looked up from germline, CDR1 is SNHLY and CDR2 is FYNNEI. The chain's CDR3 is CASSEPYLASDEQYF. CDR3 sequence (DNA): TGTGCCAGCAGTGAACCTTACCTGGCTAGCGACGAGCAGTACTTC.

This clonotype has a count of ten or more. The gene calls are TRBV7-8 and TRBJ2-7, with a tentative D call TRBD1 (10 bases). The germline gives CDR1 SGHVS, CDR2 FQNEAQ. Trimming shortened V by 3 bases and J by 4 bases, and 25 bases separated the two germline ends. CDR3 size: 18 residues. Written as DNA, the CDR3 is TGTGCCAGCAGCTTCGGGACAGGGGCAATAGCGGGAGCGTACGAGCAGTACTTC. Translated, it gives CASSFGTGAIAGAYEQYF.

This clonotype occurred many times. The V and J genes are TRBV19 and TRBJ2-7; the match to TRBD1 covers 7 bases. Per germline, CDR1 LNHDA and CDR2 SQIVND (reference sequence). The CDR3 extends over 12 amino acids. Losses at the gene ends were 6 bases for V and 4 bases for J; bases not matched to a gene: 3. This chain's CDR3 is CASRDRLYEQYF. The CDR3 coding sequence is TGTGCCAGTAGGGACAGGTTATACGAGCAGTACTTC.

The chain has TRBV29-1 and TRBJ2-2; D gene uncertain. The germline gives CDR1 SQVTM, CDR2 ANQGSEA. The CDR3 contains 12 residues. Trimming shortened V by 6 bases and J by 3 bases, and 8 bases separated the two germline ends. The CDR3 sequence: CSVAPDTGELFF. As DNA, the CDR3 is TGCAGCGTCGCCCCGGACACCGGGGAGCTGTTTTTT.

This clonotype has a count of ten or more. The V call is TRBV6-5, the J call TRBJ2-7; D might be TRBD2 (6 bases). V was shortened by 4 bases and J by 1 base, with 14 bases between the two germline ends. The CDR3 extends over 15 amino acids. The germline V gene has CDR1 MNHEY and CDR2 SVGAGI. CDR3 sequence (DNA): TGTGCCAGCAGTTCGACTCTGGCGGGATCCTACGAGCAGTACTTC. This encodes CASSSTLAGSYEQYF.

The chain employs TRBV7-8 and TRBJ2-7; a weak D match, TRBD2 (5 bases). Trimming took 4 bases from V and 5 from J, leaving 15 bases between them. Germline CDR1 and CDR2: SGHVS and FQNEAQ. This CDR3 region has 14 residues. Here the CDR3 DNA reads TGTGCCAGCAGCTCCCGCCAACTGGGAGACGAGCAGTACTTC. It yields the protein CASSSRQLGDEQYF.

In its sample, this clonotype was seen a few times. The DNA of the CDR3 is TGTGCCAGCAGTTACGAGAGGGGCGAGCAGTACTTC. Its protein is CASSYERGEQYF. V usage is TRBV6-5 and J usage is TRBJ2-7; D tentatively fits TRBD1 or TRBD2 (5 bases each). The CDR3 has 12 residues. The V gene's germline CDR1 is MNHEY and CDR2 SVGAGI. The V end was cut by 2 bases, the J end by 6 bases, with 8 bases between.

This clonotype was seen a handful of times. The genes are TRBV7-2 and TRBJ2-4; 9 nucleotides agree with TRBD2. CDR1 SGHTA and CDR2 FQGNSA come from the germline V gene. J was trimmed by 8 bases and V by 6 bases; bases with no gene match: 8. There are 14 residues in the CDR3. This chain's CDR3 is CASSRGTSRDIQYF. CDR3 sequence (DNA): TGTGCCAGCAGTAGAGGGACTAGCAGGGACATTCAGTACTTC.

This clonotype was seen a single time. This chain's CDR3 is CASSSGQGAAGYTF. CDR3 DNA: TGCGCCAGCAGCTCGGGACAAGGGGCGGCTGGCTACACCTTC. This rearrangement joins TRBV5-1 to TRBJ1-2; perhaps TRBD1 as D (6 bases). Germline CDR1 and CDR2: SGHRS and YFSETQ. V lost 3 bases, J lost 7 bases, and 16 bases lay in between. The CDR3 runs to 14 residues.

This clonotype has at least ten counts. The V call is TRBV6-5, the J call TRBJ2-7; D may be TRBD2 (6 bases). V lost 0 bases and J 2 bases, leaving 8 bases between the germline ends. Germline assignment: CDR1 MNHEY and CDR2 SVGAGI. The CDR3 is 14 residues long. CDR3 coding DNA: TGTGCCAGCAGTTACTCGGAGGGGACCTACGAGCAGTACTTC. Translated, it gives CASSYSEGTYEQYF.

This clonotype has ten or more counts. The CDR3 here is CATSRRRSTSGGTDTQYF. DNA of the CDR3: TGTGCCACCAGCAGAAGACGATCGACTAGCGGAGGCACAGATACGCAGTATTTT. V is TRBV15 and J is TRBJ2-3; 9 bases align to TRBD2. This CDR3 has 18 residues. V lost 2 bases and J lost 1; bases outside the gene matches: 10. Germline loops: CDR1 LNHNV, CDR2 YYDKDF (reference sequence). The variable domain in full, completed from reference TRBV15 and TRBJ2-3, reads DAMVIQNPRYQVTQFGKPVTLSCSQTLNHNVMYWYQQKSSQAPKLLFHYYDKDFNNEADTPDNFQSRRPNTSFCFLDIRSPGLGDTAMYLCATSRRRSTSGGTDTQYFGPGTRLTVL.

V gene TRBV7-9 combines with J gene TRBJ2-6; D ambiguous. With 5 bases removed from V and 4 bases from J, the gap between germline ends came to 9 bases. The CDR3 totals 14 residues. The germline CDR1 and CDR2 sequences are SEHNR and FQNEAQ (reference sequence). The DNA of the CDR3 is TGTGCCAGCAGCGTTGAGGTGGGGGCCAACGTCCTGACTTTC. The encoded protein is CASSVEVGANVLTF.

This clonotype was counted at least ten times. The chain links TRBV19 to TRBJ1-4; D perhaps matches TRBD1 (6 bases). V lost 7 bases, J lost 3 bases, and 18 bases lay in between. Germline V gene lookup returns CDR1 LNHDA and CDR2 SQIVND (reference sequence). The CDR3 spans 16 residues. The DNA for the CDR3 is TGTGCCAGTACTCCCATTAGGGGGGCGGCTAATGAAAAACTGTTTTTT. This codes for CASTPIRGAANEKLFF.

The chain employs TRBV20-1 and TRBJ2-5; TRBD2 aligns across 11 bases. There are 14 residues in the CDR3. Germline CDR1 and CDR2: DFQATT and SNEGSKA (reference sequence). V gave up 1 base and J gave up 4 bases; unmatched junction bases: 2. CDR3 sequence reads: CSARGLAGSETQYF. CDR3 DNA sequence: TGCAGTGCTAGAGGACTAGCGGGATCAGAGACCCAGTACTTC.

The CDR3 region has the DNA TGTGCCAGCAGCACACCTGGACAGTATAGCAATCAGCCCCAGCATTTT. This encodes CASSTPGQYSNQPQHF. The V and J genes are TRBV6-5 and TRBJ1-5; TRBD1 is a possible D gene (6 bases). The CDR3 consists of 16 residues. CDR1 and CDR2 (germline): MNHEY, SVGAGI. V lost 6 bases to trimming and J lost 0 bases, with 15 bases between them.